The sequence of this T cell receptor (beta chain) was determined in a study of regulatory T cells in long-lasting Graves disease. Relying on iRepertoire HTBI primers and Arm-PCR of CDR3 regions, the team built TCR beta libraries. TCRdb re-derived calls from the multiplex PCR reads in MiXCR, one entry per CDR3 protein. The sample comprises approximately 560,000 distinct CDR3 sequences, around 16% of which are singletons, and about 11% rests with the top ten. V gave up 3 bases and J gave up 6 bases, with 9 bases separating them. Germline V gene data show CDR1 as MGHDK and CDR2 as SYGVNS. The CDR3 covers 12 residues. Time point of the sample: newly diagnosed GD, antithyroid drugs for less than 3 months. Extracted PBMC RNA gave rise to the TCR library. There are many counts of this clonotype. The data also belong to a second study, concerning T cells in Graves' hyperthyroidism and ophthalmopathy. As that report states: Exclusions: uncontrolled infection, other autoimmune disease, pregnancy, lactation. Also found in blood were most expanded thyroid clonotypes above 0.001.

The chain combines TRBV25-1 with TRBJ2-7; unclear D gene. The input for sequencing was peripheral blood mononuclear cells (PBMCs), taken at new diagnosis, from a patient treated with antithyroid drugs. The TCR originated in a man aged 18 to 29 with Graves disease. CDR3 coding DNA: TGTGCCAGCAGTGAGTTTGGACGCGAGCAGTACTTC. Protein product: CASSEFGREQYF.